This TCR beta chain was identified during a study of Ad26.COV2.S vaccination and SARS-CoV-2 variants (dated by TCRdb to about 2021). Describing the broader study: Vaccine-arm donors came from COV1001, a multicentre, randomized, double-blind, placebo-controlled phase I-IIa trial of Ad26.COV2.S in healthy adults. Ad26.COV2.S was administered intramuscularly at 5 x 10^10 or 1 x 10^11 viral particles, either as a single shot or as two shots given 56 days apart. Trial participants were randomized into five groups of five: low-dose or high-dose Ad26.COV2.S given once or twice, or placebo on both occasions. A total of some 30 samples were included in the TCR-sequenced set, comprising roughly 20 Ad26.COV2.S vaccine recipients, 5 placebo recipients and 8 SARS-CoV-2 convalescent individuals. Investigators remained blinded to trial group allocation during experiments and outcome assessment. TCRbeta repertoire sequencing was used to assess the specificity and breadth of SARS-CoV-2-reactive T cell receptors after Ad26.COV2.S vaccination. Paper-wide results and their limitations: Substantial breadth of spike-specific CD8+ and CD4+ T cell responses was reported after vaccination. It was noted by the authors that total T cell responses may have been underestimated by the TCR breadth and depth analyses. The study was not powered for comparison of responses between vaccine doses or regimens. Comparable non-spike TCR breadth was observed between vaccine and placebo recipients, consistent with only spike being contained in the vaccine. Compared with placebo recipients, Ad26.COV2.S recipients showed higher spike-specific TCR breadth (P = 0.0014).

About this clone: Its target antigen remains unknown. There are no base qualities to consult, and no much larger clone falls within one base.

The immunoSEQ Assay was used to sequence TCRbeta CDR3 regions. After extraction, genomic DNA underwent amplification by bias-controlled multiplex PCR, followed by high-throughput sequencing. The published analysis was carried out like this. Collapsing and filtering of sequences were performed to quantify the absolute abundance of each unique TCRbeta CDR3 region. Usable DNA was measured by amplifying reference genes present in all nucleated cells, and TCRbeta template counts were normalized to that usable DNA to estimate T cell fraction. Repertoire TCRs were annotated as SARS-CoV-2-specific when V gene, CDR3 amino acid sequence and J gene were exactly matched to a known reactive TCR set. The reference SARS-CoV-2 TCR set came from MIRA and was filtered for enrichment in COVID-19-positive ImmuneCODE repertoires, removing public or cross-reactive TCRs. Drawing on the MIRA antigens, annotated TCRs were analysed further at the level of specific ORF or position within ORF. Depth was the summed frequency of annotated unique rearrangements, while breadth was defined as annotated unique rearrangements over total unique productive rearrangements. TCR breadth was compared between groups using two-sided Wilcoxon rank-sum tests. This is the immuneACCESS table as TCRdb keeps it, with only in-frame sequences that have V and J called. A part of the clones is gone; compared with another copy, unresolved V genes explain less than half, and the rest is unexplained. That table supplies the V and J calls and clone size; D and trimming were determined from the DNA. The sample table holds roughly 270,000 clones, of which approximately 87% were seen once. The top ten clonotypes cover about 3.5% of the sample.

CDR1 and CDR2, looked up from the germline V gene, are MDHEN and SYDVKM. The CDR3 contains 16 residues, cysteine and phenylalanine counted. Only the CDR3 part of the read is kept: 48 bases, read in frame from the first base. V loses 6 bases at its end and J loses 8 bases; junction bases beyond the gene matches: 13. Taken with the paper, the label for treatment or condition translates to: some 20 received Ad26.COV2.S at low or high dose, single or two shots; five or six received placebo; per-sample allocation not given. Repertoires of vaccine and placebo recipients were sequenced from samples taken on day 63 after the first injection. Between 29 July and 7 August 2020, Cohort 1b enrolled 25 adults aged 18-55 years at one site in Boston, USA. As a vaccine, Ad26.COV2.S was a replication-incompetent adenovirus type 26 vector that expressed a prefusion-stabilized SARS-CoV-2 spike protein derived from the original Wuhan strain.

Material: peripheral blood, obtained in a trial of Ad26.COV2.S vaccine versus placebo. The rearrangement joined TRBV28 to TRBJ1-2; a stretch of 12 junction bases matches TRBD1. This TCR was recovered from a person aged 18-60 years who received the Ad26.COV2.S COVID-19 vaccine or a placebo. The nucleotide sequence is TGTGCCAGCAGCCAATCGCTGGGACAGGGGGCGGGGGGCTACACCTTC. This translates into CASSQSLGQGAGGYTF.